This paragraph covers one TCR beta chain sequence. The antigen is undetermined. The entry originates in a study of T cell responses to AZD1222 COVID-19 vaccine. Study results and limitations: Clonal diversity was possibly underestimated, and white British individuals and females predominated among donors.

Profiling relied on immunoSEQ multiplex PCR, and the TCRdb table lists in-frame clones only, not all of them. Of 150,000 to 200,000 clones in the sample, 92% were seen once. The CDR3 is 14 residues long. Between the trimmed V and J ends, which lost 0 bases and 2 bases, there was a span of 8 bases. CDR1 and CDR2 (germline): SNHLY, FYNNEI. The gene calls are TRBV2 and TRBJ2-7, with D tentatively TRBD1 (5 bases). This clonotype was sampled from an adult who received the AZD1222 COVID-19 vaccine. The sample here was peripheral blood, taken 28 days after the second AZD1222 dose. The CDR3 region has the DNA TGTGCCAGCAGTGAAGCAGGACATACCTACGAGCAGTACTTC. It codes for CASSEAGHTYEQYF.